These T cell receptor beta chains were read from a single sample in a study of OX40 agonist ivuxolimab in advanced cancers. Repertoires were generated with immunoSEQ multiplex PCR, while TCRdb's copy carries only in-frame clones and drops some. There are about 66,000 clones in the sample; about 89% occur only once, and about 14% lies in the top ten. Specimen: CD4+ or CD8+ T cells sorted from blood, collected in a trial of the OX40 agonist ivuxolimab. Source of these receptors: an adult with an advanced solid tumor such as melanoma, head and neck, liver or kidney cancer. The CDR3 runs from the conserved cysteine through the conserved F or W. D genes are given only for firm matches. A clone size is listed for some rows: how often the clone was seen (once, few, many), or a class if it is expanded.

>TRBJ2-1|TRBV19|TRBD2|.
TGTGCCAGTAGCACTAGCGGGGGAAACAATGAGCAGTTCTTC
CASSTSGGNNEQFF
>TRBJ2-5|TRBV5-4|.|.
TGTGCCAGCAGCTTGGCGTCAGGAGAGACCCAGTACTTC
CASSLASGETQYF
>TRBJ2-7|TRBV5-1|TRBD2|.
TGCGCCAGCAGTTCAGCGGGAGAGGCCTACGAGCAGTACTTC
CASSSAGEAYEQYF
>TRBJ2-5|TRBV7-2|TRBD2|.
TGTGCCAGCAGCTTAGGACTAGCGGGCCAAGAGACCCAGTACTTC
CASSLGLAGQETQYF
>TRBJ2-7|TRBV5-1|TRBD2|few
TGCGCCAGCAGCTTGGGGGGGGGACCCACCTACGAGCAGTACTTC
CASSLGGGPTYEQYF
>TRBJ2-1|TRBV5-1|.|.
TGCGCCAGCAGCACCCGGGACAGGAGCGGGGTTGAGCAGTTCTTC
CASSTRDRSGVEQFF
>TRBJ2-3|TRBV6-5|.|.
TGTGCCAGCAGGCAGAGGGCAGATACGCAGTATTTT
CASRQRADTQYF
>TRBJ2-6|TRBV27|.|.
TGTGCCAGCAGTTTAGAGGGGCCTGGGGCCAACGTCCTGACTTTC
CASSLEGPGANVLTF
>TRBJ2-1|TRBV6-6|.|.
TGTGCCAGTAAACCCCCTTCGAGCAATGAGCAGTTCTTC
CASKPPSSNEQFF
>TRBJ2-1|TRBV6-1|TRBD2|.
TGTGCCAGCGCCCTTGGACTAGTCGGGAACAATGAGCAGTTCTTC
CASALGLVGNNEQFF
>TRBJ1-5|TRBV28|TRBD1|once
TGTGCCAGCAAGGACAGGGGAGGATATCAGCCCCAGCATTTT
CASKDRGGYQPQHF
>TRBJ2-7|TRBV7-6|TRBD2|.
TGTGCCAGCAGACAGACTAGCGCTACCTACGAGCAGTACTTC
CASRQTSATYEQYF
>TRBJ2-3|TRBV7-9|.|.
TGTGCCAGCAGCTTAGCGGGGGAGGATACGCAGTATTTT
CASSLAGEDTQYF
>TRBJ1-4|TRBV6-5|.|.
TGTGCCAGCAGTAGGGGGTACCCTAATGAAAAACTGTTTTTT
CASSRGYPNEKLFF